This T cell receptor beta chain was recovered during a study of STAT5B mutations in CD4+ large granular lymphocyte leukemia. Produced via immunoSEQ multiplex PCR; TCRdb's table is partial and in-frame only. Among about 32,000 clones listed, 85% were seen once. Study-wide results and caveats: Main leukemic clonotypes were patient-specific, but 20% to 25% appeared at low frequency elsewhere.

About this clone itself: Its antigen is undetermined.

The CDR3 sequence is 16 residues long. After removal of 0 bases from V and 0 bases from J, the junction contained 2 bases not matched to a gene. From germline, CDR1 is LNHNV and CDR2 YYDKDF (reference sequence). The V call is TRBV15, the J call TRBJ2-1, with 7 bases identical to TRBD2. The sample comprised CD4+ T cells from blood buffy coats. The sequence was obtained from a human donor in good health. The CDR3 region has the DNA TGTGCCACCAGCAGAGATGGCGGGAGCTCCTACAATGAGCAGTTCTTC. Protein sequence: CATSRDGGSSYNEQFF.